This T cell receptor (beta chain) is drawn from a study of identical twins. The study's findings and limits: Beta clonotypes that were abundant in cord blood contained fewer insertions, a pattern absent from memory repertoires.

TCRdb analysed the 5' RACE reads with MiXCR anew, one entry per CDR3 protein. The sample includes approximately 680,000 distinct CDR3 sequences, roughly 6.6% of them seen just once. The germline CDR1 and CDR2 sequences are DFQATT and SNEGSKA (reference sequence). V shed 0 bases, J shed 7 bases, and the junction held 5 bases outside the gene matches. The length of the CDR3 is 16 residues. A remark on this clonotype: Its antigen is currently unknown.

Healthy Caucasian donors formed the entire cohort. The sample was also linked to a second study, of yellow fever vaccine responses in identical twins.

Sample: PBMCs. The TCR sequence derives from a young woman in good health. This chain links TRBV20-1 with TRBJ2-2; 13 positions match TRBD2. CDR3 sequence: CSARDSTSGRGGELFF. CDR3 DNA sequence: TGCAGTGCTAGAGATTCTACTAGCGGGAGGGGCGGGGAGCTGTTTTTT.